The clone carrying this TCR beta chain was recorded at least ten times. Antigen specificity is unknown. These data belong to a study of early T cells in non-severe SARS-CoV-2 infection. Study at large: The study sequenced bulk RNA from unsorted whole blood, with chains unpaired.

Individual cDNA molecules each received unique molecular identifiers attached to them. TCRdb processed the 5' RACE reads anew with MiXCR; each CDR3 protein has one entry. The table lists roughly 62,000 distinct CDR3 sequences, about 8.4% of them singletons, with under 3.5% in the top ten. General observations from the study: Comparison of clonotypes with VDJdb favored anti-spike CD8 responses while missing private and CD4 specificities.

Trimming took 5 bases from V and 8 from J; bases not matched to a gene: 17. Germline V gene sequence: CDR1 SGHTA, CDR2 FQGTGA. The CDR3 runs to 17 residues. The TCR originated in an adult who was a healthcare worker with PCR-confirmed SARS-CoV-2 infection or an uninfected control (not recorded which). The chain links TRBV7-3 to TRBJ2-1; 8 bases line up with TRBD2. Sequenced material: whole blood. As DNA, the CDR3 is TGTGCCAGCAGCCCGAGGGGGGCAGCGGGAGATTTGCATGAGCAGTTCTTC. Protein sequence: CASSPRGAAGDLHEQFF.